The entry that follows covers one T cell receptor (beta chain) sequence. No antigen is known for it. This sample stems from a study of shared clonotypes between healthy human individuals. Study as a whole: Every donor yielded three CD4 naive, three CD4 memory, two CD8 naive and one CD8 memory plate. Regarding the study as a whole: Larger estimated richness was generally seen in naive subsets than in memory subsets. Investigators expected sequencing depth to affect clonotype sharing among donors.

Profiling relied on immunoSEQ multiplex PCR, and the TCRdb table lists in-frame clones only, not all of them. The data contain about 120,000 clones, around 71% of them singletons. V lost 1 base and J 1 base, leaving 10 bases between the germline ends. Germline V gene data show CDR1 as MGHDK and CDR2 as SYGVNS. The CDR3 covers 16 residues. The source material was memory CD8+ T cells sorted from blood. The subset was: CD45RO+ cells pooled with CCR7-negative TemRA cells. This TCR came from a woman aged 30 to 39 in good health. The chain has TRBV25-1 and TRBJ2-2; D ambiguous. The CDR3 DNA reads as TGTGCCAGCAGTGAATCGCGCGCAGGGAACACCGGGGAGCTGTTTTTT. Encoded protein: CASSESRAGNTGELFF.